These T cell receptor beta chains were read from a single sample in a study of blood T cell repertoires in COVID-19. TCRdb's table, derived via immunoSEQ multiplex PCR, lists solely in-frame clones and lacks some. The sample has 220,000 or so clones, approximately 84% seen once. The sequenced sample was peripheral blood. Receptors were obtained from a woman of 80 years or more with acute or convalescent COVID-19. Each CDR3 is given with its conserved first and last residue. D genes are given only for firm matches. Expanded clones are given a class, and other clones once, few, many or no size at all.

d_call | clone_size | j_call | v_call | cdr3_aa | cdr3_nt
. | . | TRBJ2-2 | TRBV5-4 | CASRPDTTGELFF | TGTGCCAGCAGACCGGACACCACCGGGGAGCTGTTTTTT
. | . | TRBJ2-5 | TRBV7-2 | CASSSTGRKETQYF | TGTGCCAGCAGCTCGACAGGGAGGAAAGAGACCCAGTACTTC
. | . | TRBJ2-4 | TRBV21-1 | CASSKAQGFLESKNIQYF | TGTGCCAGCAGCAAAGCGCAGGGTTTTCTCGAGTCTAAAAACATTCAGTACTTC
TRBD1 | . | TRBJ2-2 | TRBV4-3 | CASSRLGTGAGELFF | TGCGCCAGCAGCCGTCTTGGGACAGGGGCCGGGGAGCTGTTTTTT
TRBD2 | . | TRBJ2-7 | TRBV3-1/TRBV3-2 | CASSQDLVAGRNYEQYF | TGTGCCAGCAGCCAAGATCTAGTAGCGGGAAGGAACTACGAGCAGTACTTC
TRBD1 | . | TRBJ2-1 | TRBV6-6 | CASRDRTYNEQFF | TGTGCCAGCAGGGACAGGACATACAATGAGCAGTTCTTC
TRBD2 | once | TRBJ2-3 | TRBV3-1/TRBV3-2 | CASTPVGDYRTDTQYF | TGTGCCAGCACCCCGGTAGGGGACTACCGCACAGATACGCAGTATTTT
. | . | TRBJ2-2 | TRBV6-5 | CASSYGHSRNTGELFF | TGTGCCAGCAGTTACGGGCATTCTCGGAACACCGGGGAGCTGTTTTTT
. | few | TRBJ2-5 | TRBV29-1 | CSVVTGFQETQYF | TGCAGCGTTGTCACCGGGTTCCAAGAGACCCAGTACTTC
TRBD1 | few | TRBJ1-2 | TRBV5-4 | CASSFPGGPDYGYTF | TGTGCCAGCAGCTTCCCAGGGGGACCGGACTATGGCTACACCTTC
. | . | TRBJ1-3 | TRBV6-5 | CASSPDSSGGNTIYF | TGTGCCAGCAGTCCGGACAGTTCCGGTGGAAACACCATATATTTT
. | few | TRBJ1-4 | TRBV5-6 | CASSSWGALPEKLFF | TGTGCCAGCAGCTCCTGGGGAGCCTTACCCGAAAAACTGTTTTTT
. | . | TRBJ1-4 | TRBV19 | CASRLGIEGLGIEKLFF | TGTGCCAGTAGGCTTGGTATCGAGGGCTTAGGAATCGAAAAACTGTTTTTT